This TCR beta chain stems from a study of shared clonotypes between healthy human individuals. The CDR3 contains 13 residues. V lost 0 bases to trimming and J lost 6 bases, with 7 bases between them. Germline CDR1 reads SGHNT; CDR2 reads YENEEA. Some clones are missing from TCRdb's copy, which holds only in-frame ones; the method was immunoSEQ multiplex PCR. The repertoire has some 2,500,000 clones, 80% to 95% of them found once; the top ten carry approximately 0.36%. This chain uses TRBV11-3 with TRBJ2-3; D gene uncertain. The TCR sequence derives from a man younger than 30 in good health. Some clones in this sample may be carry-over from other donors' samples. Sample: naive CD4+ T cells from PBMCs. Subset reported: CD45RA+ positively selected. The CDR3 sequence is CASSLDTGDTQYF. The CDR3, as DNA: TGTGCCAGCAGCTTAGACACTGGGGATACGCAGTATTTT. The variable domain in full, with the rest retrieved from reference TRBV11-3 and TRBJ2-3, is EAGVVQSPRYKIIEKKQPVAFWCNPISGHNTLYWYLQNLGQGPELLIRYENEEAVDDSQLPKDRFSAERLKGVDSTLKIQPAELGDSAVYLCASSLDTGDTQYFGPGTRLTVL.